This T cell receptor beta chain emerged from a study of blood T cells in healthy people across ages. Study results and caveats: Naive T cell percentage and TCR beta diversity correlated strongly.

A second PCR of 7 to 11 cycles used a sample-barcoded 5' primer and a J-beta primer mix. TCRdb itself ran the 5' RACE reads through MiXCR, one entry per CDR3 protein. The sample lists 1.8 million or so distinct CDR3 sequences, about two fifths occurring once. On this clonotype: What it binds is not known.

CDR3 length: 16 amino acids. The germline gives CDR1 LNHNV, CDR2 YYDKDF (reference sequence). V lost 4 bases and J lost 2; bases outside the gene matches: 7. Sequenced sample: blood. The origin of this receptor is a human donor in good health. The chain couples TRBV15 to TRBJ2-4, with 8 bases aligning to TRBD1. CDR3 residues: CATSKRTGTSKNIQYF. In DNA, the CDR3 is TGTGCCACCAGCAAACGGACAGGGACGTCCAAAAACATTCAGTACTTC.